The clone carrying this T cell receptor (beta chain) came up a few times. Original handling: Estimation of nucleated cell counts was performed using reference gene primer amplification. The protocol was immunoSEQ multiplex PCR, while the TCRdb copy is restricted to in-frame clones and leaves out a portion. For V, J and clone size, that table is used; D and trimming come from the DNA. This table holds some 150,000 clones, about 79% found once. The data originate from a study of blood T cell repertoires in COVID-19. Study-level information: COVID-19 samples from acute and convalescent phases originated in the United States, Italy and Spain. Sources were T cells, B-cell-depleted T cells, or PBMCs; the material itself was cDNA or gDNA.

Trimming shortened V by 5 bases and J by 1 base, and 11 bases separated the two germline ends. This CDR3 is 14 amino acids long. Looked up from germline, CDR1 is MNHEY and CDR2 is SMNVEV (reference sequence). The sequenced sample consisted of peripheral blood. The chain joins TRBV27 to TRBJ1-2, with D perhaps matching TRBD1 (5 bases). The clonotype was recovered from a woman aged 60-75 years with acute or convalescent COVID-19. Written as DNA, the CDR3 is TGTGCCAGCAGTGCGGGACTATTTAACTATGGCTACACCTTC. Translated, it gives CASSAGLFNYGYTF.